This TCR beta chain was identified in a study of blood T cell repertoires in COVID-19. CDR3 length equals 14 residues. Losses at the gene ends were 4 bases for V and 7 bases for J; bases not matched to a gene: 6. Germline loops: CDR1 SGHDT, CDR2 YYEEEE. TCRdb keeps only in-frame clones here, not all; method: immunoSEQ multiplex PCR. Here the sample spans 200,000 to 250,000 clones, just under 85% being singletons. The clonotype comes from a woman older than 75 with acute or convalescent COVID-19. Sequencing input: peripheral blood. This chain uses TRBV5-6 with TRBJ1-4, with 8 nucleotides matching TRBD1. CDR3 in DNA: TGTGCCAGCAGCGAGGACAGGGTTTCTGAAAAACTGTTTTTT. It is translated as CASSEDRVSEKLFF.